The rows below give T cell receptor beta chains drawn from one sample of a study of blood T cell repertoires in COVID-19. TCRdb keeps only in-frame clones here, not all; method: immunoSEQ multiplex PCR. The profile shows roughly 240,000 clones, about 83% of them singletons. Specimen: PBMCs or T cells enriched from blood (not recorded which). Source of these receptors: a woman aged 45-65 years who had recovered from COVID-19. Each CDR3 is given with its conserved first and last residue. A D gene is named only where the DNA matches it firmly. A row's size may be missing; if present it is once, few, many or a size class.

V gene	clone size	D gene	J gene	CDR3 DNA	CDR3 protein
TRBV11-2	once	TRBD2	TRBJ2-1	TGTGCCAGCAGCTCGCATGTAGCGGGGGGACTGAATGAGCAGTTCTTC	CASSSHVAGGLNEQFF
TRBV28	-	-	TRBJ2-3	TGTGCCAGCAGTTTACCGGGAATCACAGATACGCAGTATTTT	CASSLPGITDTQYF
TRBV20-1	-	-	TRBJ1-6	TGCAGTGCTAGTAGAGGCAACAAGAATTCACCCCTCCACTTT	CSASRGNKNSPLHF
TRBV4-1	-	TRBD2	TRBJ2-7	TGCGCCAGCAGCCAACCCGGACTAGACAAATACGAGCAGTACTTC	CASSQPGLDKYEQYF
TRBV10-1	-	TRBD2	TRBJ2-5	TGCGCCAGCAGAGCTAGCGGGAGGGCCCTCGGTACTGAAAAGACCCAGTACTTC	CASRASGRALGTEKTQYF
TRBV5-1	-	TRBD2	TRBJ2-3	TGCGCCAGCAGCTACCGGGACTACGGGGCAGATACGCAGTATTTT	CASSYRDYGADTQYF
TRBV5-1	few	-	TRBJ1-2	TGCGCCAGCAGCTTGGCAGGCTATGGCTACACCTTC	CASSLAGYGYTF
TRBV19	-	-	TRBJ2-3	TGTGCCAGCACAATGGGACTCACCTCTAGCACAGATACGCAGTATTTT	CASTMGLTSSTDTQYF
TRBV6-5	-	TRBD1	TRBJ1-2	TGTGCCAGCAGCTGGGACAGGGGAGACTATGGCTACACCTTC	CASSWDRGDYGYTF
TRBV13	-	TRBD1	TRBJ1-6	TGTGCCAGCAGCTTACAGGGGGAGAGTTCACCCCTCCACTTT	CASSLQGESSPLHF
TRBV19	-	TRBD1	TRBJ1-2	TGTGCCGGGTCAGGGGGGCGTTTTGGTGGCTACACCTTC	CAGSGGRFGGYTF
TRBV29-1	-	TRBD1	TRBJ2-2	TGCAGCGTTATCAAGACAGGGAGGAACACCGGGGAGCTGTTTTTT	CSVIKTGRNTGELFF
TRBV9	-	-	TRBJ1-3	TGTGCCAGCAGCGTTTCTGGGCCTGGAAACACCATATATTTT	CASSVSGPGNTIYF
TRBV18	few	-	TRBJ1-1	TGTGCCAGCTCACCAGAGCGGGTGAACACTGAAGCTTTCTTT	CASSPERVNTEAFF
TRBV21-1	-	-	TRBJ2-1	TGTGCCAGCACGGACAGGGGGACTACCTCCTACAATGAGCAGTTCTTC	CASTDRGTTSYNEQFF
TRBV19	-	-	TRBJ1-5	TGTGCCAGCTCTACCAGGAGGTCCAGCAATCAGCCCCAGCATTTT	CASSTRRSSNQPQHF
TRBV28	-	TRBD2	TRBJ2-1	TGTGCCAGCAGCCTGACTAGCGGGAGAAATGAGCAGTTCTTC	CASSLTSGRNEQFF
TRBV19	-	TRBD2	TRBJ2-7	TGTGCCAGTAGTCTAGCGGGGAGCTCCTACGAGCAGTACTTC	CASSLAGSSYEQYF
TRBV3-1/TRBV3-2	-	-	TRBJ1-2	TGTGCCAGCAGCCAAGATCGGTCAGGGGATGGCTACACCTTC	CASSQDRSGDGYTF
TRBV10-3	-	TRBD1	TRBJ1-5	TGTGCCATCAGAGAGGGGACAGGCGGGCCGCCCCAGCATTTT	CAIREGTGGPPQHF
TRBV9	once	TRBD2	TRBJ2-1	TGTGCCAGCAGCGTAGGTAGCGGGAGGGCCAATGAGCAGTTCTTC	CASSVGSGRANEQFF
TRBV4-1	-	TRBD1	TRBJ1-2	TGCGCCAGCAGCCGTCCCGGGACAGGGGTTGGGGGCTACACCTTC	CASSRPGTGVGGYTF
TRBV2	-	TRBD2	TRBJ2-1	TGTGCCAGCAGTGACAGGACTAGAGTTGCTGAGCAGTTCTTC	CASSDRTRVAEQFF
TRBV27	-	-	TRBJ2-5	TGTGCCAGCAGGTCAGGGGCCCTGCAGACCCAGTACTTC	CASRSGALQTQYF
TRBV27	-	TRBD2	TRBJ2-7	TGTGCCAGCAGTTATCTAGCGGGAGGGCTCGAGCAGTACTTC	CASSYLAGGLEQYF
TRBV28	once	TRBD1	TRBJ1-2	TGTGCCAGCAGTCCCCCGGACAGGGGTAACTATGGCTACACCTTC	CASSPPDRGNYGYTF